Reported below is one TCR beta chain. The data stem from a study of OX40 agonist ivuxolimab in advanced cancers. On the study more broadly: Every 2 weeks, ivuxolimab was infused into the patients intravenously at between 0.01 and 10 mg/kg. Allowance was made for prior anti-PD-1, anti-PD-L1 or anti-CTLA-4 therapy, and roughly 40% had some.

This CDR3 is 13 amino acids long. Trimming stripped 1 base from V and 7 bases from J, with 10 bases between. The germline V gene has CDR1 MGHDK and CDR2 SYGVNS. Generated by immunoSEQ multiplex PCR, the TCRdb table keeps only in-frame clones and is missing some. Among fewer than 120,000 clones listed, approximately 89% were seen once. This chain joins TRBV25-1 and TRBJ1-2; a weak D match, TRBD1 (6 bases). The clonotype was recovered from an adult with an advanced solid tumor such as melanoma, head and neck, liver or kidney cancer. Sample: CD4+ or CD8+ T cells sorted from blood, taken in a trial of the OX40 agonist ivuxolimab. CDR3 residues: CASSESTGFGYTF. The CDR3 DNA follows: TGTGCCAGCAGTGAATCTACAGGGTTTGGCTACACCTTC.